These 14 T cell receptor beta chains share one sample of origin, sequenced in a study of blood T cell repertoires in COVID-19. Data came from immunoSEQ multiplex PCR; TCRdb stores just in-frame clones and leaves some out. The sample carries about 310,000 clones, 87% recorded once. Sequenced: PBMCs or T cells enriched from blood (not recorded which). Every receptor here comes from a young woman who had recovered from COVID-19.

This chain connects TRBV6-5 to TRBJ1-2; D is possibly TRBD1 (6 bases). Germline V lookup: CDR1 MNHEY, CDR2 SVGAGI. The V and J ends lost 5 bases and 4 bases respectively, with 11 bases between them. This CDR3 comprises 13 residues. The CDR3 nucleotides read TGTGCCAGCAGTATTGGACAGACCTATGGCTACACCTTC. Translating gives CASSIGQTYGYTF.

The rearrangement joins TRBV28 to TRBJ1-5; D remains unclear. The CDR3 is 14 residues long. Trimming removed 8 bases at V and 1 base at J, with 12 bases between. Germline V gene sequence: CDR1 MDHEN, CDR2 SYDVKM. The CDR3 loop reads CASRDLWSNQPQHF. The CDR3 coding sequence is TGTGCCAGCCGGGATTTATGGAGCAATCAGCCCCAGCATTTT.

This clone appeared once. V and J are TRBV19 and TRBJ2-1, with TRBD1 identical over 7 bases. Germline CDR1 reads LNHDA; CDR2 reads SQIVND (reference sequence). This CDR3 has 16 residues. J gave up 2 bases and V 7 bases, and 11 bases lay outside the gene matches. The DNA for the CDR3 is TGTGCCAGTACCGACCGGGCAGGGGGTACCTACAATGAGCAGTTCTTC. Amino acid sequence: CASTDRAGGTYNEQFF.

J is TRBJ2-4 and V is TRBV27; a possible D gene is TRBD1 (5 bases). With 2 bases removed from V and 3 bases from J, the gap between germline ends came to 14 bases. This CDR3 is 16 amino acids long. The germline V gene has CDR1 MNHEY and CDR2 SMNVEV (reference sequence). The CDR3 region is CASSLDVGHVKNIQYF. The CDR3 DNA follows: TGTGCCAGCAGTTTAGATGTGGGGCACGTCAAAAACATTCAGTACTTC.

Only a few counts were recorded for this clone. V is TRBV5-1 and J is TRBJ2-2, with 7 bases identical to TRBD1. J was trimmed by 7 bases and V by 4 bases; bases with no gene match: 10. CDR1 is SGHRS, CDR2 YFSETQ, per germline. The CDR3 is 15 amino acids. The CDR3 bases are TGCGCCAGCAGCCCCGTGACAGGGCTGATCGGGGAGCTGTTTTTT. Amino acids: CASSPVTGLIGELFF.

This clone was seen just once. The chain combines TRBV19 with TRBJ1-4; D not certain. V was clipped by 5 bases and J by 12 bases, with 28 bases between them. Germline V gene lookup returns CDR1 LNHDA and CDR2 SQIVND (reference sequence). The CDR3 is 17 amino acids. CDR3 sequence reads: CASSPPQGRNTARELFF. The DNA for the CDR3 is TGTGCCAGTAGTCCCCCCCAAGGCCGGAACACGGCGAGGGAACTGTTTTTT. Using reference TRBV19 and TRBJ1-4 for the parts outside the CDR3, the full variable domain is DGGITQSPKYLFRKEGQNVTLSCEQNLNHDAMYWYRQDPGQGLRLIYYSQIVNDFQKGDIAEGYSVSREKKESFPLTVTSAQKNPTAFYLCASSPPQGRNTARELFFGSGTQLSVL.

The gene calls are TRBV10-1 and TRBJ2-2; possibly TRBD1 for D (6 bases). Per germline, CDR1 WNHNN and CDR2 SYGVQD (reference sequence). CDR3 length: 13 amino acids. V was cut by 9 bases and J by 1 base, with 9 bases left in between. CDR3 sequence (DNA): TGCGCCAGTCAGACAGGGAACACCGGGGAGCTGTTTTTT. Protein sequence: CASQTGNTGELFF.

The V gene is TRBV7-8, the J gene TRBJ2-3; 8 nucleotides line up with TRBD2. The trim removed 3 bases at V and 5 bases at J, leaving 4 bases unmatched. The germline V gene encodes CDR1 SGHVS and CDR2 FQNEAQ. The CDR3 is made up of 14 amino acids. The CDR3, as DNA: TGTGCCAGCAGCTTGACTAGCGTAAGAGATACGCAGTATTTT. Translation: CASSLTSVRDTQYF.

The rearrangement links TRBV19 to TRBJ1-5, with a tentative D call TRBD1 (6 bases). The CDR3 consists of 14 residues. Germline CDR1 reads LNHDA; CDR2 reads SQIVND (reference sequence). V was trimmed by 1 base and J by 6 bases, leaving 10 bases between them. CDR3 bases: TGTGCCAGTAGTATAGGGTTAGGGGGTCAGCCCCAGCATTTT. Encoded protein: CASSIGLGGQPQHF.

V and J are TRBV11-3 and TRBJ1-1, with D uncertain. The germline V and J ends were trimmed by 1 base and 1 base, with 13 bases remaining between them. The CDR3 spans 16 residues. Germline V gene data show CDR1 as SGHNT and CDR2 as YENEEA. The DNA of the CDR3 is TGTGCCAGCAGCTTAGCACGCGGCGGCCAGAACACTGAAGCTTTCTTT. Amino acids: CASSLARGGQNTEAFF. Full variable domain (rest looked up from reference TRBV11-3 and TRBJ1-1): EAGVVQSPRYKIIEKKQPVAFWCNPISGHNTLYWYLQNLGQGPELLIRYENEEAVDDSQLPKDRFSAERLKGVDSTLKIQPAELGDSAVYLCASSLARGGQNTEAFFGQGTRLTVV.

V and J are TRBV6-5 and TRBJ2-3, with D tentatively TRBD1 (5 bases). Between the trimmed V and J ends, which lost 4 bases and 4 bases, there was a span of 15 bases. This CDR3 region has 15 residues. The V gene's germline CDR1 is MNHEY and CDR2 SVGAGI. CDR3 sequence: CASSSLRAGADTQYF. The CDR3 nucleotides are TGTGCCAGCAGTTCACTCAGGGCCGGAGCAGATACGCAGTATTTT.

J is TRBJ1-1 and V is TRBV6-6; D is ambiguous. The CDR3 extends over 14 amino acids. V was pared by 2 bases and J by 0 bases, with 7 bases between. The germline CDR1 and CDR2 sequences are MNHNY and SVGAGI (reference sequence). CDR3 sequence reads: CASSYPTVNTEAFF. The CDR3 nucleotides are TGTGCCAGCAGTTACCCCACGGTGAACACTGAAGCTTTCTTT.

The chain recombines TRBV28 with TRBJ1-5; 9 bases agree with TRBD1. The V and J ends lost 5 bases and 0 bases, in that order; junction bases with no gene match: 17. The CDR3 sequence is 20 residues long. Germline assignment: CDR1 MDHEN and CDR2 SYDVKM. CDR3 in DNA: TGTGCCAGCAGTCTTATGATGAGCGGGACAGGGAGAACTAGCAATCAGCCCCAGCATTTT. Protein: CASSLMMSGTGRTSNQPQHF.

The J gene is TRBJ2-7, the V gene TRBV7-2, with a possible D match to TRBD1 (6 bases). Germline loops: CDR1 SGHTA, CDR2 FQGNSA. V lost 1 base, J lost 4 bases, and 23 bases lay in between. The CDR3 consists of 18 residues. The CDR3 coding sequence is TGTGCCAGCAGCTTAGAGGGCGACAGGCTGCCACTTCAATACGAGCAGTACTTC. Translating it yields CASSLEGDRLPLQYEQYF. The whole variable domain, remainder taken from reference TRBV7-2 and TRBJ2-7, is GAGVSQSPSNKVTEKGKDVELRCDPISGHTALYWYRQSLGQGLEFLIYFQGNSAPDKSGLPSDRFSAERTGGSVSTLTIQRTQQEDSAVYLCASSLEGDRLPLQYEQYFGPGTRLTVT.